The 5 T cell receptor beta chains reported below all come from one sample, sequenced in a study of T cell responses to AZD1222 COVID-19 vaccine (dated by TCRdb to the early 2020s). The label giving this sample's time point can be read as: about 28 days (+/-7) after the second vaccine dose. The library came from the immunoSEQ multiplex PCR assay. Sourced from immuneACCESS, this table was stored by TCRdb with only in-frame sequences that have V and J called. A share of the clones is absent; for the studies checked, an unresolved V gene accounts for under half, and the remainder has no known explanation. A total of approximately 93,000 clones appear in this sample, approximately 90% of them only once. The top ten clones comprise approximately 5% of the sample. The input for sequencing was peripheral blood, taken 28 days after the second AZD1222 dose. These receptors all stem from an adult who received the AZD1222 COVID-19 vaccine.

This rearrangement joins TRBV18 to TRBJ2-7; D uncertain. Germline-derived CDR1 and CDR2 are KGHSH and LQKENI. V lost 3 bases and J lost 3, with 12 bases in between. The CDR3 runs to 14 residues. The CDR3 protein is CASSPAFPDYEQYF. The CDR3 DNA reads TGTGCCAGCTCACCTGCCTTCCCAGACTACGAGCAGTACTTC.

The chain recombines TRBV13 with TRBJ1-1; tentatively, D is TRBD1 (5 bases). Germline V lookup: CDR1 PRHDT, CDR2 FYEKMQ (reference sequence). V lost 4 bases to trimming and J lost 4 bases, with 19 bases between them. The CDR3 runs 16 residues. The CDR3 here is CASSSLGTAAGTEAFF. In DNA, the CDR3 is TGTGCCAGCAGCTCCCTCGGGACGGCCGCGGGCACTGAAGCTTTCTTT.

The chain employs TRBV30 and TRBJ1-5; D is uncertain. Germline lookup yields CDR1 GTSNPN and CDR2 SVGIG (reference sequence). The CDR3 has 13 residues. The V end was cut by 3 bases, the J end by 3 bases, with 9 bases between. This CDR3 is CAWSFGPNQPQHF. CDR3 sequence (DNA): TGTGCCTGGAGCTTCGGCCCCAATCAGCCCCAGCATTTT.

This clone has a single count. The chain has TRBV30 and TRBJ1-5, with D unresolved. Germline V gene data show CDR1 as GTSNPN and CDR2 as SVGIG (reference sequence). CDR3 length: 13 residues. The V and J ends lost 3 bases and 4 bases respectively, with 10 bases between them. Here the CDR3 DNA reads TGTGCCTGGAGGACCACACAAAATCAGCCCCAGCATTTT. Translated, it gives CAWRTTQNQPQHF.

The V call is TRBV6-5, the J call TRBJ1-1; the D is unclear. CDR1 and CDR2 from the germline V gene are MNHEY and SVGAGI. This CDR3 region has 12 residues. Trimming left V 3 bases short and J 8 bases short, with 10 bases between. The CDR3 is CASSYTLGEAFF. CDR3 nucleotide sequence: TGTGCCAGCAGTTATACACTCGGGGAAGCTTTCTTT.